A single sample gave rise to the 2 T cell receptor beta chains below, sequenced in a study. Each CDR3 protein is one row after TCRdb ran MiXCR on the 5' RACE reads. The table lists roughly 5,400 distinct CDR3 sequences, more than 50% of them singletons. The specimen sequenced was memory CD4+ T cells sorted from blood. Described subset: memory CD4+ T cells, CD4+CD45RO+CD25-. The receptors derive from a female donor with breast cancer.

This clonotype came up a few times. V and J are TRBV6-6 and TRBJ2-7; tentatively, D is TRBD1 (6 bases). Trimming shortened V by 5 bases and J by 0 bases, and 11 bases separated the two germline ends. The CDR3 loop spans 14 amino acids. Germline V gene data show CDR1 as MNHNY and CDR2 as SVGAGI (reference sequence). The CDR3 region has the DNA TGTGCCAGCAGTCTACCCAGGGGCTCCTACGAGCAGTACTTC. Amino acid sequence: CASSLPRGSYEQYF.

The gene calls are TRBV10-2 and TRBJ2-1; D not certain. Trimming shortened V by 2 bases and J by 7 bases, and 9 bases separated the two germline ends. Germline V gene sequence: CDR1 WSHSY, CDR2 SAAADI. The CDR3 runs to 13 residues. In DNA form, the CDR3 reads TGCGCCAGCAGTGAGCCCGTTCATAATGAGCAGTTCTTC. Translating gives CASSEPVHNEQFF.